Listed below are T cell receptor beta chains from one sample, sequenced in a study of control samples from healthy donors and cancer patients. Produced via immunoSEQ multiplex PCR; TCRdb's table is partial and in-frame only. This table has over 150,000 clones, roughly 93% appearing once. Sequencing used blood. These receptors came from a man aged 18 to 29 in good health. Each CDR3 is given with its conserved first and last residue. D genes are given only for firm matches. For some rows the clone size is stated as once, few or many, or as a class when expanded; others skip it.

abundance,v_gene,d_gene,j_gene,CDR3nt,CDR3aa
NA,TRBV19,NA,TRBJ2-5,TGTGCCAGTAGTATAGGGCAGGGACAAGAGACCCAGTACTTC,CASSIGQGQETQYF
NA,TRBV30,NA,TRBJ1-3,TGTGCCTGGAGTGTAGAGCGTGGAAACACCATATATTTT,CAWSVERGNTIYF
NA,TRBV5-6,NA,TRBJ2-7,TGTGCCACCGTGAGGAGGACAGCCTCCAGCGAGCAGTACTTC,CATVRRTASSEQYF
NA,TRBV2,TRBD2,TRBJ2-1,TGTGCCAGCAGTCCCCGGGGACTAGGGGACCCGCAGTTCTTC,CASSPRGLGDPQFF
once,TRBV5-1,NA,TRBJ1-3,TGCGCCAGCAGCTTTGAGGGAAACACCATATATTTT,CASSFEGNTIYF
NA,TRBV6-5,NA,TRBJ2-7,TGTGCCAGCATGACAGGAGACTACGAGCAGTACTTC,CASMTGDYEQYF
NA,TRBV4-1,TRBD2,TRBJ2-3,TGCGCCAGCAGGCGACCTAAACTAGCGGGGGGCACAGATACGCAGTATTTT,CASRRPKLAGGTDTQYF
NA,TRBV7-3,NA,TRBJ1-1,TGTGCCAGCAGCTTATCAGGGGTTATGACTGAAGCTTTCTTT,CASSLSGVMTEAFF
NA,TRBV7-9,NA,TRBJ1-4,TGTGCCAGCAGCTTACCCCTAAATGAAAAACTGTTTTTT,CASSLPLNEKLFF
NA,TRBV11-2,NA,TRBJ2-5,TGTGCCAGCAGCTCCCCATTGAGGGGGGCAGAGACCCAGTACTTC,CASSSPLRGAETQYF
NA,TRBV15,TRBD2,TRBJ2-7,TGTGCCACCAGCAGAGACCCACCTGGACTAGCGGGGAGATTCGAGCAGTACTTC,CATSRDPPGLAGRFEQYF
NA,TRBV24-1,TRBD1,TRBJ2-1,TGTGCCACCAGTGATTTTTCCGGGACAGGGGACAATGAGCAGTTCTTC,CATSDFSGTGDNEQFF
NA,TRBV6-5,NA,TRBJ1-5,TGTGCCACGGGGTTTCGCGGGGTCAATCAGCCCCAGCATTTT,CATGFRGVNQPQHF
NA,TRBV6-5,TRBD1,TRBJ2-7,TGTGCCAGCGAAGGGGGCAGCTCCTACGAGCAGTACTTC,CASEGGSSYEQYF
NA,TRBV24-1,NA,TRBJ1-5,TGTGCCACCAGTGCGGGCCCGGGGAATCAGCCCCAGCATTTT,CATSAGPGNQPQHF
NA,TRBV6-1,NA,TRBJ2-7,TGTGCCAGCAGTGAACACAGGTCCTACGAGCAGTACTTC,CASSEHRSYEQYF
NA,TRBV5-1,NA,TRBJ1-6,TGCGCCAGCAGCTTGGAACAATCGCTGGGTTCACCCCTCCACTTT,CASSLEQSLGSPLHF
NA,TRBV15,TRBD2,TRBJ2-4,TGTGCCACCAGCAGGCGGGGGGCCGGGGCCAAAAACATTCAGTACTTC,CATSRRGAGAKNIQYF
NA,TRBV25-1,NA,TRBJ2-1,TGTGCCAGCAGTGAATATACAGGGAGGGACAATGAGCAGTTCTTC,CASSEYTGRDNEQFF
NA,TRBV6-5,NA,TRBJ2-3,TGTGCCAGCAGTTTGGGACCGGGCGATACGCAGTATTTT,CASSLGPGDTQYF
NA,TRBV28,NA,TRBJ1-2,TGTGCCAGCAGTTTGGGTGGTACAGCGGCGCATGGCTACACCTTC,CASSLGGTAAHGYTF
NA,TRBV5-4,TRBD2,TRBJ2-7,TGTGCCAGCAGCTTGGCTAGCGGGGACTACGAGCAGTACTTC,CASSLASGDYEQYF
NA,TRBV5-6,NA,TRBJ1-2,TGTGCCAGCAGCTTGGTGAGGCCAGCAGCTATTGGCTACACCTTC,CASSLVRPAAIGYTF
NA,TRBV11-2,TRBD2,TRBJ2-1,TGTGCCAGCAGCTCCCCCGGAAGCGGGGCGCAAAATGAGCAGTTCTTC,CASSSPGSGAQNEQFF
NA,TRBV11-3,NA,TRBJ2-1,TGTGCCAGCAGCTCCGGGGAGCATAATGAGCAGTTCTTC,CASSSGEHNEQFF
NA,TRBV5-4,NA,TRBJ1-2,TGTGCCAGCGTTCAAGATTTGGCTAACTATGGCTACACCTTC,CASVQDLANYGYTF
once,TRBV5-1,NA,TRBJ1-1,TGCGCCAGCAGCTTGCTGGGCGGGGAGGGCACTGAAGCTTTCTTT,CASSLLGGEGTEAFF
once,TRBV7-9,TRBD1,TRBJ2-7,TGTGCCAGCAGCTCCACCCTAGGACAGGAAGCCTACGAGCAGTACTTC,CASSSTLGQEAYEQYF
NA,TRBV7-8,NA,TRBJ1-1,TGTGCCAGCAGCTTTTCAATAGGCACTGAAGCTTTCTTT,CASSFSIGTEAFF
once,TRBV6-1,NA,TRBJ1-3,TGTGCCAGCAGTGGGGCCGGGGGGGGAGGCTCTGGAAACACCATATATTTT,CASSGAGGGGSGNTIYF
once,TRBV2,TRBD1,TRBJ1-1,TGTGCCAGCAGTTTTTGGACAGGGTTGGCTGAAGCTTTCTTT,CASSFWTGLAEAFF
NA,TRBV15,TRBD2,TRBJ2-3,TGTGCCACCGGCCGACTAGCGGGGGCAACAGATACGCAGTATTTT,CATGRLAGATDTQYF